These 15 T cell receptor beta chains were sequenced from one sample in a study of blood T cell repertoires in COVID-19. Sequencing was performed with immunoSEQ multiplex PCR; in TCRdb, only in-frame clones are kept and a portion is missing. Here the sample spans 200,000 to 250,000 clones, roughly 80% being singletons. What was sequenced was peripheral blood. The receptors derive from a woman aged 18 to 35 with acute or convalescent COVID-19.

This chain connects TRBV3-1 (or the pseudogene TRBV3-2) to TRBJ2-7, with unresolved D. Germline loops: CDR1 LGHDT, CDR2 YNNKEL (reference sequence). This CDR3 has 14 residues. Trimming took 3 bases from V and 0 from J, leaving 9 bases between them. The CDR3 sequence is CASSQLEDSYEQYF. The CDR3 DNA is TGTGCCAGCAGCCAGCTCGAGGACTCCTACGAGCAGTACTTC.

The chain employs TRBV2 and TRBJ2-7, with TRBD2 as a possible D gene (6 bases). Germline V gene data show CDR1 as SNHLY and CDR2 as FYNNEI. The CDR3 is 15 amino acids. The V end lost 4 bases, the J end lost 3 bases, and 16 bases lay between the germline ends. CDR3 sequence reads: CASSGLRRVRYEQYF. In DNA, the CDR3 is TGTGCCAGCAGTGGTCTTAGGAGGGTTCGCTACGAGCAGTACTTC.

The DNA of the CDR3 is TGTGCCAGCAGTTACCTGGGCGTCGGCGACGAGCAGTACTTC. Protein product: CASSYLGVGDEQYF. This chain connects TRBV6-2 or TRBV6-3 to TRBJ2-7; unclear D gene. The CDR3 is 14 amino acids. The germline V gene has CDR1 MNHEY and CDR2 SVGEGT. V lost 2 bases and J lost 5, with 13 bases in between.

V usage is TRBV4-1 and J usage is TRBJ1-3; TRBD1 matches at 8 bases. After removal of 0 bases from V and 0 bases from J, the junction contained 7 bases not matched to a gene. There are 18 residues in the CDR3. CDR1 MGHRA and CDR2 YSYEKL come from the germline V gene. The CDR3 coding sequence is TGCGCCAGCAGCCAAGACGGACAGGGAAGAATCTCTGGAAACACCATATATTTT. Encoded protein: CASSQDGQGRISGNTIYF.

The V and J genes are TRBV11-2 and TRBJ2-1; possibly TRBD2 for D (6 bases). The length of the CDR3 is 13 residues. Trimming removed 5 bases at V and 9 bases at J, with 14 bases between. Germline V gives CDR1 SGHAT, CDR2 FQNNGV. The CDR3 loop is CASSLIRGSEQFF. The CDR3 DNA sequence: TGTGCCAGCAGCCTTATCCGGGGGAGTGAGCAGTTCTTC. Drawing the rest from reference TRBV11-2 and TRBJ2-1, the complete variable domain is EAGVAQSPRYKIIEKRQSVAFWCNPISGHATLYWYQQILGQGPKLLIQFQNNGVVDDSQLPKDRFSAERLKGVDSTLKIQPAKLEDSAVYLCASSLIRGSEQFFGPGTRLTVL.

This clone came up once. The chain is built from TRBV2 and TRBJ2-3; a possible D gene is TRBD2 (6 bases). V dropped 8 bases and J dropped 4 bases, with 10 bases sitting between them. This CDR3 comprises 12 residues. In germline, CDR1 is SNHLY, CDR2 FYNNEI. The CDR3 sequence is CASVREADTQYF. CDR3 sequence (DNA): TGTGCCAGCGTGCGGGAAGCAGATACGCAGTATTTT.

The rearrangement joins TRBV5-1 to TRBJ1-1, with unresolved D. V shed 3 bases and J shed 5 bases, with 11 bases lying between them. This CDR3 has 13 amino acids. Germline V gene sequence: CDR1 SGHRS, CDR2 YFSETQ. DNA for the CDR3: TGCGCCAGCAGCTGGGGAGGTAGGACTGAAGCTTTCTTT. It codes for CASSWGGRTEAFF.

This clone was seen a few times. CDR3 nucleotides: TGCGCCAGCAGCCCTACGACCGTCAGGGGGGTAATCTATGGCTACACCTTC. This encodes CASSPTTVRGVIYGYTF. The chain has TRBV4-1 and TRBJ1-2; 7 bases agree with TRBD1. CDR1 MGHRA and CDR2 YSYEKL come from the germline V gene. The V segment lost 4 bases and the J segment 4 bases; nucleotides outside the gene matches: 15. The CDR3 totals 17 residues.

J is TRBJ1-2 and V is TRBV30, with D maybe TRBD1 (6 bases). Germline CDR1 GTSNPN, CDR2 SVGIG (reference sequence). The CDR3 contains 11 residues. Trimming removed 2 bases from V and 8 bases from J, with 9 bases in between. CDR3 sequence: CAWSRGMGYTF. The CDR3, as DNA: TGTGCCTGGAGTAGGGGGATGGGCTACACCTTC.

The chain has TRBV25-1 and TRBJ1-4, with 7 bases identical to TRBD1. Germline CDR1 MGHDK, CDR2 SYGVNS. The CDR3 totals 16 residues. J lost 0 bases, V lost 5 bases, and 6 bases had no gene match. The CDR3 DNA reads as TGTGCCAGCAGTCCTGGACAGGTAGCAACTAATGAAAAACTGTTTTTT. It yields the protein CASSPGQVATNEKLFF. Combining the CDR3 with reference TRBV25-1 and TRBJ1-4 gives the whole variable domain EADIYQTPRYLVIGTGKKITLECSQTMGHDKMYWYQQDPGMELHLIHYSYGVNSTEKGDLSSESTVSRIRTEHFPLTLESARPSHTSQYLCASSPGQVATNEKLFFGSGTQLSVL.

V and J are TRBV7-2 and TRBJ2-4; TRBD2 matches 7 bases. The germline CDR1 and CDR2 sequences are SGHTA and FQGNSA. Losses at the gene ends were 4 bases for V and 3 bases for J; bases not matched to a gene: 15. The CDR3 is 18 residues long. The DNA for the CDR3 is TGTGCCAGCAGCTCCGACGGCGGGGGAAGGTTAGGCAAAAACATTCAGTACTTC. Its protein is CASSSDGGGRLGKNIQYF.

The CDR3 is CASSLRRDTGELFF. The CDR3 DNA sequence: TGTGCCAGCAGTTTGCGCAGGGACACCGGGGAGCTGTTTTTT. V usage is TRBV6-5 and J usage is TRBJ2-2; TRBD1 might be the D (5 bases). V was pared by 4 bases and J by 3 bases, with 9 bases between. This CDR3 is built from 14 residues. Germline-derived CDR1 and CDR2 are MNHEY and SVGAGI.

V gene TRBV29-1 combines with J gene TRBJ2-1, with D possibly matching TRBD2 (6 bases). The germline V gene encodes CDR1 SQVTM and CDR2 ANQGSEA. This CDR3 spans 15 amino acids. Trimming shortened V by 7 bases and J by 0 bases, and 16 bases separated the two germline ends. The CDR3 nucleotides are TGCAGCGGGGTACCTCGGGAGATCTCCTACAATGAGCAGTTCTTC. This codes for CSGVPREISYNEQFF.

The CDR3 loop reads CASSLVQGAGRNTEAFF. The CDR3 nucleotides are TGTGCCAGCAGCTTAGTACAGGGGGCAGGTCGGAACACTGAAGCTTTCTTT. This rearrangement joins TRBV7-9 to TRBJ1-1, with 9 bases lining up with TRBD1. The CDR3 is 17 amino acids. Germline CDR1 and CDR2: SEHNR and FQNEAQ (reference sequence). The trim removed 1 base at V and 1 base at J, leaving 7 bases unmatched.

V gene TRBV29-1 combines with J gene TRBJ1-1; D is possibly TRBD1 (6 bases). The V gene's germline CDR1 is SQVTM and CDR2 ANQGSEA. Trimming shortened V by 0 bases and J by 8 bases, and 16 bases separated the two germline ends. The CDR3 length is 14 residues. CDR3 in amino acids: CSVEEGGQGPEAFF. CDR3 DNA: TGCAGCGTTGAAGAAGGGGGTCAGGGGCCAGAAGCTTTCTTT.